These T cell receptor beta chains were read from a single sample in a study of T-cell reconstitution after alpha-beta-depleted transplantation in children. TCRdb independently ran MiXCR on the PCR reads; one entry per CDR3 protein. Of roughly 790,000 distinct CDR3 sequences in the sample, roughly 15% were seen once. This specimen consisted of PBMCs, mostly from graft donor cells, obtained 360 days after TCRalphabeta/CD19-depleted stem cell transplant. The receptors originated from a male patient between 5 and 17 years old who had a stem cell transplant for acute lymphoblastic leukemia, so the T cells may come from the graft donor. Both conserved end residues are part of each CDR3. The order of the fields is V gene, clone size, CDR3 length, D gene, J gene, CDR3 protein, CDR3 DNA. D genes are given only for firm matches. The size entry is marked missing in some rows and otherwise reads once, few, many or a size class.

>TRBV7-3|few|12|-|TRBJ2-7
CASSLTPGEQYF
TGTGCCAGCAGCCTCACTCCGGGCGAGCAGTACTTC
>TRBV7-8|-|17|TRBD1|TRBJ1-1
CASSLVWSGGMNTEAFF
TGTGCCAGCAGCTTAGTTTGGTCAGGGGGCATGAACACTGAAGCTTTCTTT
>TRBV14|-|17|-|TRBJ2-2
CASSRSGLFSYTGELFF
TGTGCCAGCAGCCGGAGTGGTCTATTCTCTTACACCGGGGAGCTGTTTTTT
>TRBV2|many|16|TRBD1|TRBJ2-6
CASYRGTHSGANVLTF
TGTGCCAGCTACAGGGGGACCCACTCTGGGGCCAACGTCCTGACTTTC
>TRBV29-1|-|16|TRBD1|TRBJ2-1
CSVDGVTGKHYNEQFF
TGCAGCGTTGATGGGGTGACAGGGAAACACTACAATGAGCAGTTCTTC
>TRBV5-4|few|16|TRBD1|TRBJ1-2
CASSVDLQGTNYGYTF
TGTGCCAGCAGCGTAGACCTACAGGGGACTAACTATGGCTACACCTTC
>TRBV20-1|-|14|-|TRBJ2-7
CSARRRIGNYEQYF
TGCAGTGCGCGCCGCAGGATTGGGAACTACGAGCAGTACTTC
>TRBV14|many|16|TRBD1|TRBJ2-1
CASSPRDRVLYNEQFF
TGTGCCAGCAGCCCTCGGGACAGGGTGCTCTACAATGAGCAGTTCTTC
>TRBV10-3|-|15|TRBD2|TRBJ2-7
CATAWSSGGAYEQYF
TGTGCCACCGCTTGGTCTAGCGGCGGTGCCTACGAGCAGTACTTC
>TRBV4-1|few|17|TRBD2|TRBJ2-7
CASSQVFPSGRNYEQYF
TGCGCCAGCAGCCAAGTTTTCCCTAGCGGGAGAAACTACGAGCAGTACTTC
>TRBV10-1|few|15|-|TRBJ2-1
CASSESGVGNNEQFF
TGCGCCAGCAGTGAGTCAGGGGTGGGGAACAATGAGCAGTTCTTC
>TRBV20-1|few|15|-|TRBJ1-3
CSAPKAGNSGNTIYF
TGCAGTGCCCCCAAGGCAGGGAACTCTGGAAACACCATATATTTT
>TRBV7-5|-|19|-|TRBJ1-2
CISVSEAAGTGSHNYGYTF
-
>TRBV29-1|-|16|TRBD1|TRBJ2-2
CSARPGTGFGTGELFF
TGCAGCGCCCGTCCCGGGACAGGGTTCGGCACCGGGGAGCTGTTTTTT
>TRBV6-5|many|17|-|TRBJ2-1
CASSYRNPRSSYNEQFF
TGTGCCAGCAGTTACCGGAATCCGCGTAGCTCCTACAATGAGCAGTTCTTC
>TRBV29-1|-|15|-|TRBJ2-4
CSVGGPGMPLLGQYF
TGCAGCGTTGGGGGCCCGGGGATGCCTTTATTGGGCCAGTACTTC
>TRBV2|-|17|-|TRBJ1-5
CASSGWDDDSLNQPQHF
TGTGCCAGCAGCGGGTGGGATGACGACAGCCTAAATCAGCCCCAGCATTTT
>TRBV5-1|-|13|-|TRBJ2-3
CASSHASLDTQYF
TGCGCCAGCAGTCACGCCTCCCTAGATACGCAGTATTTT
>TRBV5-1|few|16|-|TRBJ2-1
CASSLVASSSYNEQFF
TGCGCCAGCAGCTTGGTAGCGTCCAGCTCCTACAATGAGCAGTTCTTC
>TRBV5-1|-|15|-|TRBJ2-7
CASSLSGALLYEQYF
TGCGCCAGCAGCTTGTCGGGGGCGCTACTCTACGAGCAGTACTTC
>TRBV7-3|many|14|-|TRBJ2-2
CASSLNPNTGELFF
TGTGCCAGCAGCTTAAATCCGAACACCGGGGAGCTGTTTTTT
>TRBV20-1|-|14|-|TRBJ1-2
CSAPPGSVRDGYTF
TGCAGTGCTCCACCGGGGAGCGTCAGGGATGGCTACACCTTC